Sequencing of this TCR beta chain was carried out in a study of cytomegalovirus exposure and HLA in healthy donors. The CDR3 runs to 13 residues. The V gene lost 3 bases and the J gene lost 4 bases, with 10 bases spanning the gap. Germline V CDR1 and CDR2: SGHNT, YYREEE (reference sequence). The PCR had 60 Vbeta and 13 Jbeta primers. The repertoire was sequenced with immunoSEQ multiplex PCR; TCRdb's copy has only in-frame clones and lacks some. The sample carries 150,000 to 200,000 clones, 78% recorded once. The TCR was taken from a woman aged 30 to 39 in good health and CMV-seropositive. Sequences were obtained from PBMCs. The V gene is TRBV5-4, the J gene TRBJ1-2, with TRBD1 as a possible D gene (6 bases). In DNA form, the CDR3 reads TGTGCCAGCAGCTCGACAGGTCTCTATGGCTACACCTTC. It encodes CASSSTGLYGYTF.